Sequencing of this TCR beta chain was carried out in a study of CD8+ T cells in alopecia areata. Study in general: Patients received oral tofacitinib, 5 to 10 mg twice daily, for moderate-to-severe alopecia areata. Tofacitinib continued for 6 to 18 months and was then withheld for 6 months.

Germline V lookup: CDR1 GTSNPN, CDR2 SVGIG (reference sequence). This CDR3 is built from 15 residues. Trimming at V came to 1 base and at J to 4 bases, leaving 9 bases not matched to a gene. After isolation, RNA underwent reverse transcription to generate cDNA as the sequencing template. The method was immunoSEQ multiplex PCR; TCRdb's version includes in-frame clones alone and lacks a portion of them. The sample contains fewer than 250,000 clones, more than 45% of which appear only once. This clone was recorded only once. The investigators collected lesional scalp punch biopsies and peripheral blood from alopecia areata patients.

This chain links TRBV30 with TRBJ2-5; 7 bases match TRBD1. This specimen consisted of CD4+ T cells sorted from blood, obtained at week 0. The TCR comes from a human donor with alopecia areata. The CDR3 reads CAWSATGVRAETQYF. The CDR3 coding sequence is TGTGCCTGGAGTGCCACAGGGGTACGTGCAGAGACCCAGTACTTC.